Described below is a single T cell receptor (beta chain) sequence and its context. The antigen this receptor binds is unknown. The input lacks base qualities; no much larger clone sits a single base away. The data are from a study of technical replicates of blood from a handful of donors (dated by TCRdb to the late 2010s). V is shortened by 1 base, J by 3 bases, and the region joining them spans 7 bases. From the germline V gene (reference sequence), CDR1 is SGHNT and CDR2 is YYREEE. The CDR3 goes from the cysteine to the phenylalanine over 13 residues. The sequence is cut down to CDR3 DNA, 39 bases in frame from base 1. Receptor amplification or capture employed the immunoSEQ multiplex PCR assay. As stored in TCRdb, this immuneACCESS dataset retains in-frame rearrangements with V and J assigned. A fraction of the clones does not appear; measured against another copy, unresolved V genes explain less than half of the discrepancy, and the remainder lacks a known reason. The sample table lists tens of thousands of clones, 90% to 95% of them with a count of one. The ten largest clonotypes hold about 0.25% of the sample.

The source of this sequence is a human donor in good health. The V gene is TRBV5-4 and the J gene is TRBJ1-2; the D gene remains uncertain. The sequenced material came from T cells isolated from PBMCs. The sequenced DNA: TGTGCCAGCAGCTTGAGGAGGGACTATGGCTACACCTTC. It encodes CASSLRRDYGYTF.